Presented here are 2 T cell receptor beta chains from one specimen sequenced in a study of immune evolution from preneoplasia to lung adenocarcinoma. Sequenced by immunoSEQ multiplex PCR; TCRdb stores in-frame clones only, minus some. The sample consists of about 14,000 clones, roughly 80% of them appearing once. The sequenced material came from FFPE minimally invasive lung adenocarcinoma tissue. Source of these receptors: a person aged 65 to 85 with lung adenocarcinoma.

The V call is TRBV6-1, the J call TRBJ2-2, with 11 bases fitting TRBD2. The CDR3 spans 20 residues. Germline CDR1 and CDR2: MNHNS and SASEGT. V shed 4 bases, J shed 3 bases, and the junction held 16 bases outside the gene matches. The CDR3 nucleotides are TGTGCCAGCAGTGCCTACGGGGCCCCTAGCGGGAGGTCGTACACCGGGGAGCTGTTTTTT. Protein: CASSAYGAPSGRSYTGELFF.

The chain employs TRBV6-5 and TRBJ1-3, with D unclear. V lost 5 bases to trimming and J lost 0 bases, with 8 bases between them. The germline CDR1 and CDR2 sequences are MNHEY and SVGAGI. The CDR3 consists of 14 residues. CDR3 in amino acids: CASSAAGSGNTIYF. CDR3 nucleotide sequence: TGTGCCAGCAGTGCCGCGGGCTCTGGAAACACCATATATTTT.